This TCR beta chain is drawn from a study of blood T cells in healthy people across ages. Background on the study: With template switching, about one barcoded beta molecule was captured per two T cells.

It was with a sample-barcoded 5' primer and a J-beta primer mix that a second PCR of about 6 to 12 cycles was run. TCRdb passed the 5' RACE reads through MiXCR, listing each CDR3 protein once. Altogether 1.5 million to 2 million distinct CDR3 sequences are present, about 49% being singletons, with the ten largest covering 2.1%. The CDR3 has 11 residues. From germline, CDR1 is SEHNR and CDR2 FQNEAQ (reference sequence). Turning to this clonotype: Its cognate antigen is unknown. Germline is not matched at one junction end, which may reflect a read error.

Study-level results: TCR beta diversity, measured per million T cells, fell in a roughly linear way with age.

Sequencing input: blood. This clonotype was obtained from a woman in her thirties or forties in good health. The chain employs TRBV7-9 and TRBJ2-7; no firm D call. The CDR3 here is CASSLDTTQYF. The CDR3 DNA is TGTGCCAGCAGTTTAGACACAACTCAGTACTTC.